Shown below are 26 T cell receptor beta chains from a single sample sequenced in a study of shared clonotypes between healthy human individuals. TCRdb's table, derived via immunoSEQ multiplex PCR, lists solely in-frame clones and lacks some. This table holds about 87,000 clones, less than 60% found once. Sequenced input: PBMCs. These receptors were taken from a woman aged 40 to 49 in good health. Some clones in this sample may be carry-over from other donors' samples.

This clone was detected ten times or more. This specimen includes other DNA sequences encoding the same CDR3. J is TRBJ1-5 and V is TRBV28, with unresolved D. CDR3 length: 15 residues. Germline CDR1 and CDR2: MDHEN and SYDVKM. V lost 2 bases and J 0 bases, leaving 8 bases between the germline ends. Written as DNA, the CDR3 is TGTGCCAGCAGTTTAGGCAGGCTTAGCAATCAGCCCCAGCATTTT. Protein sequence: CASSLGRLSNQPQHF.

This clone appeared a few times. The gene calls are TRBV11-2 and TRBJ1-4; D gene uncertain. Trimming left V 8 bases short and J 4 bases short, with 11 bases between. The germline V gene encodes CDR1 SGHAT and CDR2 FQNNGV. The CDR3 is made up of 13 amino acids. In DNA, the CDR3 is TGTGCCAGCGTGCCCCTCGATAATGAAAAACTGTTTTTT. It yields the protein CASVPLDNEKLFF. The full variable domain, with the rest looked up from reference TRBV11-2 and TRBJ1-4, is EAGVAQSPRYKIIEKRQSVAFWCNPISGHATLYWYQQILGQGPKLLIQFQNNGVVDDSQLPKDRFSAERLKGVDSTLKIQPAKLEDSAVYLCASVPLDNEKLFFGSGTQLSVL.

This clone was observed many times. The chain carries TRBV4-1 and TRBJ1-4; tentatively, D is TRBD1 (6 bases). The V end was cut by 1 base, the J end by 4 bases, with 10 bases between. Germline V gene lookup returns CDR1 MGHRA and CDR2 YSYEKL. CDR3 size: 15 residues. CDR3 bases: TGCGCCAGCAGCCAAGTGGGACACGGTAATGAAAAACTGTTTTTT. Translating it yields CASSQVGHGNEKLFF.

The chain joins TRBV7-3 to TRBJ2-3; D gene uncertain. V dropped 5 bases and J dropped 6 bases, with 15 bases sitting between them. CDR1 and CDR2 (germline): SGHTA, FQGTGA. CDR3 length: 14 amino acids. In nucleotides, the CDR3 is TGTGCCAGCAGCCCCGGACCTCCCCCGGATACGCAGTATTTT. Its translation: CASSPGPPPDTQYF.

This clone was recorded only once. CDR3 sequence reads: CASSRDRATGGEKLFF. The CDR3 nucleotides are TGTGCCAGCAGTAGGGACAGGGCAACCGGGGGGGAAAAACTGTTTTTT. The V gene is TRBV6-4, the J gene TRBJ1-4; TRBD1 matches 9 bases. The CDR3 loop spans 16 amino acids. Germline loops: CDR1 MRHNA, CDR2 SNTAGT. V lost 5 bases, J lost 8 bases, and 12 bases stayed unmatched.

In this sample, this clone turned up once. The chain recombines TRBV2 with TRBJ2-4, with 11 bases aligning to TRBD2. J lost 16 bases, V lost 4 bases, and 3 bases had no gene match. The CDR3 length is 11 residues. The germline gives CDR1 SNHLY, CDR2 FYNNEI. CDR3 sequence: CASSVAGGLYF. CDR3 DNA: TGTGCCAGCAGTGTAGCGGGAGGGCTTTACTTC.

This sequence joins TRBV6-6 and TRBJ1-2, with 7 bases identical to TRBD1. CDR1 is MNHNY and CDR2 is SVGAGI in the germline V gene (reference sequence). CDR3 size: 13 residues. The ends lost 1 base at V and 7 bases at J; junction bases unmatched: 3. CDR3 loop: CASSYFDRVGYTF. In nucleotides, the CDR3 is TGTGCCAGCAGTTACTTTGACAGGGTTGGCTACACCTTC.

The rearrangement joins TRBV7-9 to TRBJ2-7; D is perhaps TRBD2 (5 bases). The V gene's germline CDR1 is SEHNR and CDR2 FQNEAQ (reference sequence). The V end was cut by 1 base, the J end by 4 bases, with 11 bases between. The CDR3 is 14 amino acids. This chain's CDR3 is CASSLGGSRYEQYF. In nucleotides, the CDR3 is TGTGCCAGCAGCTTAGGAGGGAGCAGGTACGAGCAGTACTTC.

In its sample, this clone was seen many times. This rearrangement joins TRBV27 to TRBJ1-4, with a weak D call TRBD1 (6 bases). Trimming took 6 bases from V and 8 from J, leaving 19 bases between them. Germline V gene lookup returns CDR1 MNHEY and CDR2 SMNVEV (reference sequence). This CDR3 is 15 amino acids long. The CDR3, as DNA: TGTGCCAGCAGCCCACCGAGGGGGGCAGGAGAAAAACTGTTTTTT. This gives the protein CASSPPRGAGEKLFF.

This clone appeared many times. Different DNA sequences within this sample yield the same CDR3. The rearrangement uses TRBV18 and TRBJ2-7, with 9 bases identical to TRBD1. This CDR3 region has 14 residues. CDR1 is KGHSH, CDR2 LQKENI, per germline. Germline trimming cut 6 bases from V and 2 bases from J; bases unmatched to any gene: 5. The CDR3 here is CASSPGTGPYEQYF. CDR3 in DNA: TGTGCCAGCTCCCCCGGGACAGGGCCCTACGAGCAGTACTTC.

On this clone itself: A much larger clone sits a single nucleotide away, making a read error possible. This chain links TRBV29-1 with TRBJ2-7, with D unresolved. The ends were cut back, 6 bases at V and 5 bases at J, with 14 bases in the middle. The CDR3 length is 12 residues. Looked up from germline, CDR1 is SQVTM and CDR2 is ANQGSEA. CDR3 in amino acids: CSVSSASHEQYF. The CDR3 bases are TGCAGCGTCTCCTCGGCAAGCCACGAGCAGTACTTC.

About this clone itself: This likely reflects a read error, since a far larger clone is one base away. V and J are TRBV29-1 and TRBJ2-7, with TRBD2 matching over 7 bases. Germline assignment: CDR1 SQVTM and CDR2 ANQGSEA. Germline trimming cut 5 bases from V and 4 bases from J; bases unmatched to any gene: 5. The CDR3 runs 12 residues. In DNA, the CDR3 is TGCAGCGTTTGGACTAGTTCTTACGAGCAGTACTTC. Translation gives CSVWTSSYEQYF.

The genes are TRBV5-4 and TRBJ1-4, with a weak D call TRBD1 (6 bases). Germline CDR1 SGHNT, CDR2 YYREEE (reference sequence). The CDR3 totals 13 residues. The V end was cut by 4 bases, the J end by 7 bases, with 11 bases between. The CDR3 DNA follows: TGTGCCAGCAGCCCCGGGACACCTGAAAAACTGTTTTTT. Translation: CASSPGTPEKLFF.

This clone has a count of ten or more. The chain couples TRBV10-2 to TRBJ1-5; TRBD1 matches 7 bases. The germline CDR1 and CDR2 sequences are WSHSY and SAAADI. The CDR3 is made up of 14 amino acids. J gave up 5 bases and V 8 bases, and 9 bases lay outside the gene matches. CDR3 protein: CASGSGTVYQPQHF. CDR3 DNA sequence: TGCGCCAGCGGTTCCGGGACAGTCTATCAGCCCCAGCATTTT.

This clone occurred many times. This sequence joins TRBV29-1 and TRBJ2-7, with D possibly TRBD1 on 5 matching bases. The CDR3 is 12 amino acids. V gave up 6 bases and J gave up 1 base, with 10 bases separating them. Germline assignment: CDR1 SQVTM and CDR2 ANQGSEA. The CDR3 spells CSVRTQSYEQYF. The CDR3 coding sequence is TGCAGCGTGCGGACACAATCCTACGAGCAGTACTTC.

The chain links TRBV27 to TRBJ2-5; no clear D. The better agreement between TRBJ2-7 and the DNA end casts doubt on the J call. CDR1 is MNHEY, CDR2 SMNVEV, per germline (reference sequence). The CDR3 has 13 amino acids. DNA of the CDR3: TGTGCCAGCAGTTTTTCGGACGGTTACGAGCAGTACTTC. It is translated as CASSFSDGYEQYF.

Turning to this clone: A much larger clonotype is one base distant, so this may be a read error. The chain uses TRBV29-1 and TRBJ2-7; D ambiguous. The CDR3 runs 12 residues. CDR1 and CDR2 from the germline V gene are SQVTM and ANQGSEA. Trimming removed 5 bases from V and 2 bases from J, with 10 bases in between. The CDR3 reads CSVHGRAYEQYF. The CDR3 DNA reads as TGCAGCGTTCACGGACGGGCCTACGAGCAGTACTTC.

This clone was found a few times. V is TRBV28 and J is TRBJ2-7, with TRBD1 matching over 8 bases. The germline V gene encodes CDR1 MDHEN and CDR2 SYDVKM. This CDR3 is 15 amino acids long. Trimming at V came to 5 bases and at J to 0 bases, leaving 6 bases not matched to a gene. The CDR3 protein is CASSARQGRSYEQYF. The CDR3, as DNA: TGTGCCAGCAGTGCCCGACAGGGGCGCTCCTACGAGCAGTACTTC.

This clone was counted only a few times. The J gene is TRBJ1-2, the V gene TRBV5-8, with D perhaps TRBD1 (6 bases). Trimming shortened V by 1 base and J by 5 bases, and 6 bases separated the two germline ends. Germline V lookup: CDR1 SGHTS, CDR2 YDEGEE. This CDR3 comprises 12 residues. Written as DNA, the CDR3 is TGTGCCAGCAGCTTGACAGGGTATGGCTACACCTTC. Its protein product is CASSLTGYGYTF.

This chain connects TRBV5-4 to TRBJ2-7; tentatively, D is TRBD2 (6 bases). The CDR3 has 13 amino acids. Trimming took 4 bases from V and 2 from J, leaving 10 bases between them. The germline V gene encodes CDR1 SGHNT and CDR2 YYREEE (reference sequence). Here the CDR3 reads CASSLGSTYEQYF. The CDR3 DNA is TGTGCCAGCAGCCTCGGGAGCACCTACGAGCAGTACTTC. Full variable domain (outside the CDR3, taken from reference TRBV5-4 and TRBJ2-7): ETGVTQSPTHLIKTRGQQVTLRCSSQSGHNTVSWYQQALGQGPQFIFQYYREEENGRGNFPPRFSGLQFPNYSSELNVNALELDDSALYLCASSLGSTYEQYFGPGTRLTVT.

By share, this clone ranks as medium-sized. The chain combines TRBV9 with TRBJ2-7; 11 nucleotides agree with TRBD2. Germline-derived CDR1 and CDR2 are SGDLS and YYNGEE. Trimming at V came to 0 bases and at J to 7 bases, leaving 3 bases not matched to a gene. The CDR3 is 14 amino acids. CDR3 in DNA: TGTGCCAGCAGCGTAGGTAGCGGGAGGGAAGAGCAGTACTTC. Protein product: CASSVGSGREEQYF.

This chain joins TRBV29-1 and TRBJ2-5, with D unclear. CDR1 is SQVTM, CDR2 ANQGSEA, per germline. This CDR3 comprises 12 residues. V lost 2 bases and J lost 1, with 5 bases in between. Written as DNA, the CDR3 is TGCAGCGTTGAATGGGGCCAAGAGACCCAGTACTTC. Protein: CSVEWGQETQYF.

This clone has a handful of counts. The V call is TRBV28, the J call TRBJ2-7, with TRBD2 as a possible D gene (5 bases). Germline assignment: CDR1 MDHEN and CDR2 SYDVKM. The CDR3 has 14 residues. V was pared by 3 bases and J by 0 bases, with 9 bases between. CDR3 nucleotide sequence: TGTGCCAGCAGTTTCAAGGGAGTCTCCTACGAGCAGTACTTC. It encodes CASSFKGVSYEQYF.

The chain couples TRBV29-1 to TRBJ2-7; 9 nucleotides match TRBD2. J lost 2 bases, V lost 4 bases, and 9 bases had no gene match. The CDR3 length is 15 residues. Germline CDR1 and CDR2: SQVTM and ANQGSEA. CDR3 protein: CSVGPFSGGTYEQYF. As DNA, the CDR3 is TGCAGCGTTGGCCCATTTAGCGGGGGTACCTACGAGCAGTACTTC.

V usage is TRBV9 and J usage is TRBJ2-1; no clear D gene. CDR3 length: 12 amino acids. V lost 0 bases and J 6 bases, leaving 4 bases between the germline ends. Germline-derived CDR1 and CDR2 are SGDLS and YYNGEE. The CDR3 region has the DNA TGTGCCAGCAGCGTAGTTTTCAATGAGCAGTTCTTC. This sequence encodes CASSVVFNEQFF.

The CDR3 sequence is CASSVGGVTDTQYF. The CDR3 DNA follows: TGTGCCAGCAGCGTAGGCGGGGTCACAGATACGCAGTATTTT. The chain carries TRBV9 and TRBJ2-3; D is perhaps TRBD2 (6 bases). CDR3 size: 14 residues. Germline-derived CDR1 and CDR2 are SGDLS and YYNGEE. Between the trimmed V and J ends, which lost 0 bases and 2 bases, there was a span of 7 bases.